One sample yielded the 12 T cell receptor beta chains listed below, sequenced in a study of blood T cell repertoires in COVID-19 (dated by TCRdb to 2018 to 2021). The library relied on the immunoSEQ multiplex PCR assay. Sourced from immuneACCESS, this table was stored by TCRdb with only in-frame sequences that have V and J called. A share of the clones is absent; for the studies checked, an unresolved V gene accounts for under half, and the remainder has no known explanation. The table for this sample lists fewer than 300,000 clones; around 90% of them were counted only once. The ten largest clones take up 0.95% to 1.2% of the sample. The sample comprised PBMCs or T cells enriched from blood (not recorded which). The receptors here all came from a woman under 40 who had recovered from COVID-19.

The V and J genes are TRBV21-1 and TRBJ1-2; TRBD1 reflects the table's D call only, with no check against the DNA. TRBV21-1 is designated a pseudogene. CDR3 size: 20 residues. The CDR3 DNA reads TGTGCCAGCAGCCGAGAAAGTAAAAGGACAGAGGCCTTCGATAACTATGGCTACACCTTC. It codes for CASSRESKRTEAFDNYGYTF.

The J gene is TRBJ1-1, the V gene TRBV19; 10 nucleotides align to TRBD1. V was clipped by 3 bases and J by 4 bases; unmatched bases: 8. Germline assignment: CDR1 LNHDA and CDR2 SQIVND (reference sequence). CDR3 length equals 16 residues. The CDR3 sequence: CASSIRDRGGGTEAFF. The CDR3 DNA sequence: TGTGCCAGTAGTATTCGGGACAGGGGAGGGGGCACTGAAGCTTTCTTT.

The chain recombines TRBV5-1 with TRBJ1-4; perhaps TRBD1 as D (5 bases). V was clipped by 4 bases and J by 3 bases, with 13 bases between them. CDR1 is SGHRS and CDR2 is YFSETQ in the germline V gene. The CDR3 has 15 amino acids. In nucleotides, the CDR3 is TGCGCCAGCAGCGTCCAGGGTAGAGCTAATGAAAAACTGTTTTTT. Translating gives CASSVQGRANEKLFF.

This clone was observed a handful of times. This chain links TRBV6-5 with TRBJ1-3, with no clear D. Looked up from germline, CDR1 is MNHEY and CDR2 is SVGAGI. The CDR3 sequence is 15 residues long. The V gene lost 2 bases and the J gene lost 2 bases, with 10 bases spanning the gap. The CDR3 region is CASSYATGAGNTIYF. CDR3 DNA: TGTGCCAGCAGTTACGCGACGGGAGCTGGAAACACCATATATTTT.

The genes are TRBV30 and TRBJ1-1; D is perhaps TRBD1 (5 bases). Germline CDR1 and CDR2: GTSNPN and SVGIG (reference sequence). The CDR3 is made up of 14 amino acids. Trimming cost V 0 bases and J 5 bases, with 13 bases left between them. CDR3 DNA sequence: TGTGCCTGGAGTGTAACCGGGGGAGGGACTGAAGCTTTCTTT. Its translation: CAWSVTGGGTEAFF.

CDR3 residues: CASSLGGVSPLHF. The CDR3 DNA follows: TGTGCCAGCAGCTTGGGGGGGGTTTCACCCCTCCACTTT. This chain links TRBV5-4 with TRBJ1-6; D perhaps matches TRBD1 (5 bases). The V gene lost 0 bases and the J gene lost 9 bases, with 7 bases spanning the gap. The germline gives CDR1 SGHNT, CDR2 YYREEE (reference sequence). The CDR3 sequence is 13 residues long.

CDR3 amino acids: CASSSRTSGSGETQYF. The CDR3 nucleotides read TGTGCCAGCAGTTCTCGGACTAGCGGGAGTGGGGAGACCCAGTACTTC. The V call is TRBV27, the J call TRBJ2-5; TRBD2 agrees at 13 bases. The germline V gene encodes CDR1 MNHEY and CDR2 SMNVEV (reference sequence). This CDR3 has 16 residues. With 4 bases clipped from V and 5 bases from J, the junction kept 7 bases outside the gene matches.

The V gene is TRBV7-2, the J gene TRBJ1-5; 9 bases match TRBD1. CDR3 length: 15 residues. Germline assignment: CDR1 SGHTA and CDR2 FQGNSA. V lost 1 base, J lost 7 bases, and 5 bases stayed unmatched. DNA of the CDR3: TGTGCCAGCAGCTTAGGGGACAGGGCAGGGCAGCCCCAGCATTTT. As protein: CASSLGDRAGQPQHF.

J is TRBJ2-1 and V is TRBV11-3, with 8 bases that match TRBD1. This CDR3 contains 15 residues. J lost 9 bases, V lost 6 bases, and 13 bases had no gene match. Germline CDR1 is SGHNT and CDR2 is YENEEA. The CDR3 here is CASSPDRGSFGEQFF. CDR3 bases: TGTGCCAGCAGTCCCGACAGGGGAAGCTTTGGTGAGCAGTTCTTC.

The V call is TRBV19, the J call TRBJ2-7; a weak D match, TRBD1 (6 bases). Germline CDR1 is LNHDA and CDR2 is SQIVND (reference sequence). The V gene lost 5 bases and the J gene lost 4 bases, with 15 bases spanning the gap. The CDR3 has 14 residues. Written as DNA, the CDR3 is TGTGCCAGTAGTCCACAGGGATGGGGATACGAGCAGTACTTC. This codes for CASSPQGWGYEQYF.

The gene calls are TRBV7-6 and TRBJ2-1, with TRBD2 matching over 13 bases. The CDR3 extends over 15 amino acids. V gave up 4 bases and J gave up 7 bases; unmatched junction bases: 4. From germline, CDR1 is SGHVS and CDR2 FNYEAQ. This CDR3 is CASSSWTSGSNEQFF. In DNA, the CDR3 is TGTGCCAGCAGCTCCTGGACTAGCGGGAGTAATGAGCAGTTCTTC. Full variable domain (missing parts from reference TRBV7-6 and TRBJ2-1): GAGVSQSPRYKVTKRGQDVALRCDPISGHVSLYWYRQALGQGPEFLTYFNYEAQQDKSGLPNDRFSAERPEGSISTLTIQRTEQRDSAMYRCASSSWTSGSNEQFFGPGTRLTVL.

This chain joins TRBV5-1 and TRBJ2-1; 7 bases are shared with TRBD2. J gave up 2 bases and V 0 bases, and 5 bases lay outside the gene matches. Germline CDR1 and CDR2: SGHRS and YFSETQ. The CDR3 covers 16 residues. The CDR3 is CASSLVLAEAYNEQFF. The CDR3 DNA reads as TGCGCCAGCAGCTTGGTTCTAGCGGAAGCCTACAATGAGCAGTTCTTC.